What follows is one T cell receptor (beta chain) and its context. In the same sample, other DNA sequences code for this CDR3. The data were taken from a study of shared clonotypes between healthy human individuals. Study summary: Each donor had three CD4 naive, three CD4 memory, two CD8 naive and one CD8 memory plate.

Produced via immunoSEQ multiplex PCR; TCRdb's table is partial and in-frame only. This table holds 2 million to 2.5 million clones, under 95% found once. The length of the CDR3 is 14 residues. Germline V gives CDR1 SEHNR, CDR2 FQNEAQ (reference sequence). The ends lost 3 bases at V and 4 bases at J; junction bases unmatched: 1. This chain links TRBV7-9 with TRBJ2-3; 10 bases fit TRBD1. The receptor was derived from a man younger than 30 in good health. Some clones in this sample may be carry-over from other donors' samples. The material sequenced was naive CD4+ T cells from PBMCs. As to subset: CD45RA+ positively selected. In nucleotides, the CDR3 is TGTGCCAGCAGCTTTGACAGGGGGCCAGATACGCAGTATTTT. It translates to CASSFDRGPDTQYF.